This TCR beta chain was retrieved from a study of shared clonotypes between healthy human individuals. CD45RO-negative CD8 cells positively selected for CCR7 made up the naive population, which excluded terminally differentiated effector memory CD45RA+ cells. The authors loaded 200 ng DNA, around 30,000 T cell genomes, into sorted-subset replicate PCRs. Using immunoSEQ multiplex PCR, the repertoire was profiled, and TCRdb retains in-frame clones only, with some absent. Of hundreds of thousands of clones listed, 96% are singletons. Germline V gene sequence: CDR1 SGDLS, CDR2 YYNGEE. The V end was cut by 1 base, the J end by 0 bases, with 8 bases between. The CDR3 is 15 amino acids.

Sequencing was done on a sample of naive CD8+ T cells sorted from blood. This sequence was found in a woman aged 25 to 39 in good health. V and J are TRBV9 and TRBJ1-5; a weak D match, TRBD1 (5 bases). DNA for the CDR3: TGTGCCAGCAGCGTATCCGGGGCTAGCAATCAGCCCCAGCATTTT. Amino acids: CASSVSGASNQPQHF.